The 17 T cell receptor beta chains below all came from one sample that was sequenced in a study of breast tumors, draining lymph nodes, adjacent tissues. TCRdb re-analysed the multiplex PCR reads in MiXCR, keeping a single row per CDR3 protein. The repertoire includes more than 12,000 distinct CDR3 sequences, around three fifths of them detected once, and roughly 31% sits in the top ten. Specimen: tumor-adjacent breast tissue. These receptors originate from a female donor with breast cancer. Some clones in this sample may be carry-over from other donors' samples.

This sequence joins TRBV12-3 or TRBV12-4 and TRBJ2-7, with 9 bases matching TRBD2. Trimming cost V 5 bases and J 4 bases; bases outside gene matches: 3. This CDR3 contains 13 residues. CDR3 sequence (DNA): TGTGCCAGCAGTACGGGACTAGCTTACGAGCAGTACTTC. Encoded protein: CASSTGLAYEQYF.

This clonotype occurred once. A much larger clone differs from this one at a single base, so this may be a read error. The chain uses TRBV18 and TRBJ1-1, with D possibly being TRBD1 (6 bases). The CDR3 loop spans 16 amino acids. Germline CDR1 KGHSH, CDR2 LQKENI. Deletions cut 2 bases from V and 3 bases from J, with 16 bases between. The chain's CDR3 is CASSPIQGRMDTEAFF. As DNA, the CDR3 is TGTGCCAGCTCACCAATCCAGGGGCGAATGGACACTGAAGCTTTCTTT.

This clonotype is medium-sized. CDR3 sequence: CSARREYGYTF. The CDR3 DNA reads TGCAGTGCTAGAAGGGAGTATGGCTACACCTTC. The chain carries TRBV20-1 and TRBJ1-2; D uncertain. The CDR3 length is 11 residues. CDR1 DFQATT and CDR2 SNEGSKA come from the germline V gene (reference sequence). V was cut by 2 bases and J by 5 bases, with 6 bases left in between.

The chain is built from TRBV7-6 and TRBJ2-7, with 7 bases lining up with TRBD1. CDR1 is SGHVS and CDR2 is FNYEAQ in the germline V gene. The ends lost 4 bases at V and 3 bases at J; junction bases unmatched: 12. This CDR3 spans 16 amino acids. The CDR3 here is CASSSLAGTENYEQYF. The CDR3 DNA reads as TGTGCCAGCAGCTCCCTTGCTGGGACAGAAAACTACGAGCAGTACTTC.

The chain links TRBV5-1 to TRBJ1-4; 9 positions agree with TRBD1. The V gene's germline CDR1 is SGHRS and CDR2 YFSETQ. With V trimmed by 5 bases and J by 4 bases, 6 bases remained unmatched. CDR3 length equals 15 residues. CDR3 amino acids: CASSLQGAVNEKLFF. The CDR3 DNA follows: TGCGCCAGCAGTTTACAGGGGGCAGTTAATGAAAAACTGTTTTTT. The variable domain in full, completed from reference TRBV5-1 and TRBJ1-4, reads KAGVTQTPRYLIKTRGQQVTLSCSPISGHRSVSWYQQTPGQGLQFLFEYFSETQRNKGNFPGRFSGRQFSNSRSEMNVSTLELGDSALYLCASSLQGAVNEKLFFGSGTQLSVL.

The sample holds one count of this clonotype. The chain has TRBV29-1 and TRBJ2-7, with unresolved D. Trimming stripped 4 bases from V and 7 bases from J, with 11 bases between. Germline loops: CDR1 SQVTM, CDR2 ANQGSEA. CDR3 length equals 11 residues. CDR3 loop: CSVVKGGEQYF. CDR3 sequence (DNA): TGCAGCGTTGTTAAGGGTGGGGAGCAGTACTTC.

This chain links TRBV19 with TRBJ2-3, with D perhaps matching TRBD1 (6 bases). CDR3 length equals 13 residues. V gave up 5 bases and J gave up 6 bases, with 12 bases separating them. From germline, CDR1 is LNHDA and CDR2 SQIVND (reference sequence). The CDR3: CASSHRGGDTQYF. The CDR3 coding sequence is TGTGCCAGTAGTCACCGTGGGGGCGATACGCAGTATTTT. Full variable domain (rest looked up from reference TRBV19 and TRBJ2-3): DGGITQSPKYLFRKEGQNVTLSCEQNLNHDAMYWYRQDPGQGLRLIYYSQIVNDFQKGDIAEGYSVSREKKESFPLTVTSAQKNPTAFYLCASSHRGGDTQYFGPGTRLTVL.

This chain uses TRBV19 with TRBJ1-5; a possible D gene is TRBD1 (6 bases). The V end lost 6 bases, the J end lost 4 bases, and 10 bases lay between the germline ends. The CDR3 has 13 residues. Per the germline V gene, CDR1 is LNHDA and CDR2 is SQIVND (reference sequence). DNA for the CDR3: TGTGCCAGTAGCGGGGACACAAATCAGCCCCAGCATTTT. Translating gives CASSGDTNQPQHF.

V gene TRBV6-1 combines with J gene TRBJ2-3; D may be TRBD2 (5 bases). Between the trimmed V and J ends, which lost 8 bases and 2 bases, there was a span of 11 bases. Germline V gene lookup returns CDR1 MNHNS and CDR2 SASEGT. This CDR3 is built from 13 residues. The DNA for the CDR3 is TGTGCCAGCCTAAGGGAGTACACAGATACGCAGTATTTT. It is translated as CASLREYTDTQYF.

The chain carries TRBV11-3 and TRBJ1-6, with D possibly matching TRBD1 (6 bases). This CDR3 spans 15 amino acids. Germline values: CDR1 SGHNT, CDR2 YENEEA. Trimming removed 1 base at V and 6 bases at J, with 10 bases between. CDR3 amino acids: CASSLGGTSNSPLHF. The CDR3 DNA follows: TGTGCCAGCAGCTTAGGAGGGACATCTAATTCACCCCTCCACTTT.

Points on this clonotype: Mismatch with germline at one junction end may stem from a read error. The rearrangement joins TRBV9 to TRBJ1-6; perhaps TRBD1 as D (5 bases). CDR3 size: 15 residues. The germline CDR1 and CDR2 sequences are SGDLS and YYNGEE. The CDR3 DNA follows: TGTGCCTGCAGCGTACGGGCAGGGAGAAATTCACCCCTCCACTTT. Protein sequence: CACSVRAGRNSPLHF.

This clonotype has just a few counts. The CDR3 nucleotides read TGTGCCAGCAGCCTCTCTTGGGGGGGCGAAGGCTACACCTTC. Translation: CASSLSWGGEGYTF. The chain uses TRBV7-9 and TRBJ1-2; D may be TRBD1 (6 bases). Germline-derived CDR1 and CDR2 are SEHNR and FQNEAQ (reference sequence). This CDR3 is 14 amino acids long. V lost 5 bases to trimming and J lost 8 bases, with 18 bases between them.

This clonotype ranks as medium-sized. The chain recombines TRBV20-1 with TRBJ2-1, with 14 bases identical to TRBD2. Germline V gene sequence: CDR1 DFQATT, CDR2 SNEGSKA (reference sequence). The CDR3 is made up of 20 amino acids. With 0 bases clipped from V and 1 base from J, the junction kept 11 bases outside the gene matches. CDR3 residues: CSARERPTSGRAMSYNEQFF. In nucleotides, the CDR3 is TGCAGTGCTAGAGAAAGACCGACTAGCGGGAGGGCCATGTCCTACAATGAGCAGTTCTTC.

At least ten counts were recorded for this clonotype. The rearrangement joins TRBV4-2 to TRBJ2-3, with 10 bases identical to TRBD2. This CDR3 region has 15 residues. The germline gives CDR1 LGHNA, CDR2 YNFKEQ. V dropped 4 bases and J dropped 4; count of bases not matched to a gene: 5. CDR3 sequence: CASSPSGGASDTQYF. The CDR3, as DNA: TGTGCCAGCAGCCCAAGCGGGGGGGCCTCAGATACGCAGTATTTT.

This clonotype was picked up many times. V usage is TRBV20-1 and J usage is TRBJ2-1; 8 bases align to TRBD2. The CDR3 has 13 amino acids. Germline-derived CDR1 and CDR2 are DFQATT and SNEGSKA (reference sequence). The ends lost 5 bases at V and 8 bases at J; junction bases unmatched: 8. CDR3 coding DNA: TGCAGTGCTGCAACCGGGACTAGTGATGAGCAGTTCTTC. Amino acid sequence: CSAATGTSDEQFF.

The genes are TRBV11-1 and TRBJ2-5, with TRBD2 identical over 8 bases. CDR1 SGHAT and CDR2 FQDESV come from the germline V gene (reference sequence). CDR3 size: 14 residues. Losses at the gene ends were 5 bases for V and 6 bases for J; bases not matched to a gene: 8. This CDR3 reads CASSRVGTRQTQYF. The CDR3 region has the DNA TGTGCCAGCAGCCGGGTAGGGACTAGGCAGACCCAGTACTTC.

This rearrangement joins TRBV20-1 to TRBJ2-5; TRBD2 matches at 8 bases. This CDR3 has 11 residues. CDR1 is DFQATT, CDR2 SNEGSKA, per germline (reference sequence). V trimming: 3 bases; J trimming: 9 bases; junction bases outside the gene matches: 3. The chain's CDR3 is CSARSGGAQYF. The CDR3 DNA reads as TGCAGTGCTAGGTCGGGAGGGGCCCAGTACTTC.